This T cell receptor beta chain was recorded in a study of T cell clonotyping in hematopoietic cell transplantation. Study background: Recipients' pretransplant samples followed cytoreduction. Study conclusions and caveats: Pathologically expanded recipient clonotypes increased progressively from day 30 to day 180 as diversity fell. Few recipient clonotypes overlapped donors; over 95% were de novo at given depth. Graft donor and pretransplant recipient Inverse Simpson Index values predicted broader posttransplant TCR diversity.

The time point here: recipient sample about 28 days before transplant, after cytoreduction. The repertoire was sequenced with immunoSEQ multiplex PCR; TCRdb's copy has only in-frame clones and lacks some. The sample yields around 80,000 clones, less than 96% seen once. Notes on this clone: Its antigen is as yet unknown.

The length of the CDR3 is 15 residues. Per germline, CDR1 SGHAT and CDR2 FQNNGV. The ends lost 1 base at V and 5 bases at J; junction bases unmatched: 7. This chain joins TRBV11-2 and TRBJ1-2; 7 bases agree with TRBD1. The receptor's source is a woman aged 45 to 65 with acute myeloid leukemia. Some clones in this sample may be carry-over from other donors' samples. The material was peripheral blood mononuclear cells, obtained before stem cell transplant. The CDR3 here is CASSLATGNQYGYTF. The CDR3 DNA is TGTGCCAGCAGCTTAGCGACAGGGAACCAATATGGCTACACCTTC.